This passage covers 19 T cell receptor beta chains from one sample sequenced in a study of blood T cell repertoires in COVID-19. The table came from immunoSEQ multiplex PCR; TCRdb's copy has only in-frame clones and leaves some out. The data show about 160,000 clones, around 92% seen once. The source material was peripheral blood. All receptors come from a young man with COVID-19, enrolled during active disease.

This chain uses TRBV7-2 with TRBJ2-7; 11 bases agree with TRBD1. The CDR3 length is 15 residues. Germline loops: CDR1 SGHTA, CDR2 FQGNSA. The junction had 5 bases not matched to a gene; V was cut back by 3 bases and J by 4 bases. CDR3 protein: CASSLDRGRGYEQYF. The CDR3 DNA follows: TGTGCCAGCAGCTTGGACAGGGGGCGAGGGTACGAGCAGTACTTC.

J is TRBJ2-3 and V is TRBV28; 9 nucleotides line up with TRBD2. CDR3 length equals 17 residues. Per germline, CDR1 MDHEN and CDR2 SYDVKM. Trimming took 7 bases from V and 5 from J; bases not matched to a gene: 16. In nucleotides, the CDR3 is TGTGCCAGCACGGGGACTGGCGGGAGGGCCTATGGAGATACGCAGTATTTT. It yields the protein CASTGTGGRAYGDTQYF.

The genes are TRBV27 and TRBJ1-6, with 8 bases fitting TRBD1. This CDR3 comprises 16 residues. Germline loops: CDR1 MNHEY, CDR2 SMNVEV (reference sequence). Germline trimming cut 5 bases from V and 3 bases from J; bases unmatched to any gene: 6. The CDR3 sequence is CASSPSTGDYNSPLHF. CDR3 coding DNA: TGTGCCAGCAGTCCCTCGACAGGGGACTATAATTCACCCCTCCACTTT.

This chain uses TRBV5-1 with TRBJ2-2; tentatively, D is TRBD1 (5 bases). The germline gives CDR1 SGHRS, CDR2 YFSETQ. V was pared by 6 bases and J by 1 base, with 10 bases between. The CDR3 length is 14 residues. CDR3 amino acids: CASTHGQNTGELFF. CDR3 in DNA: TGCGCCAGCACCCACGGACAGAACACCGGGGAGCTGTTTTTT.

This clone came up a few times. The chain carries TRBV18 and TRBJ1-2; D unclear. Germline V lookup: CDR1 KGHSH, CDR2 LQKENI. CDR3 size: 14 residues. Trimming removed 2 bases at V and 2 bases at J, with 9 bases between. The CDR3 DNA reads as TGTGCCAGCTCACCAAATACGGGAAACTATGGCTACACCTTC. Protein: CASSPNTGNYGYTF.

The genes are TRBV24-1 and TRBJ2-1; 7 nucleotides agree with TRBD2. Germline V lookup: CDR1 KGHDR, CDR2 SFDVKD. The CDR3 extends over 14 amino acids. Unmatched junction bases numbered 12, after V lost 5 bases and J lost 12 bases. The DNA for the CDR3 is TGTGCCACCAGTGCTTCGGGAGGCCGACGAACGCAGTTCTTC. Protein sequence: CATSASGGRRTQFF.

The chain carries TRBV11-3 and TRBJ2-2; the match to TRBD2 covers 8 bases. Trimming removed 5 bases from V and 1 base from J; junction bases left unmatched: 9. The germline gives CDR1 SGHNT, CDR2 YENEEA. The CDR3 sequence is 17 residues long. CDR3 region: CASSPRGGALNTGELFF. The CDR3 nucleotides read TGTGCCAGCAGCCCCCGGGGGGGGGCCCTGAACACCGGGGAGCTGTTTTTT.

The chain's CDR3 is CASSLGLANEQFF. CDR3 DNA sequence: TGTGCCAGCAGTTTAGGACTAGCGAATGAGCAGTTCTTC. This chain joins TRBV28 and TRBJ2-1; TRBD2 agrees at 9 bases. V lost 2 bases to trimming and J lost 7 bases; unmatched junction nucleotides: 0. CDR3 length: 13 amino acids. Germline loops: CDR1 MDHEN, CDR2 SYDVKM.

This clone was seen only once. The chain carries TRBV5-4 and TRBJ2-7; 14 nucleotides line up with TRBD2. Trimming at V came to 4 bases and at J to 3 bases, leaving 9 bases not matched to a gene. Germline CDR1 SGHNT, CDR2 YYREEE (reference sequence). The CDR3 is 17 amino acids. The CDR3 loop reads CASSQGTSGGLRYEQYF. The CDR3 DNA sequence: TGTGCCAGCAGCCAAGGGACTAGCGGGGGTTTACGCTACGAGCAGTACTTC.

The chain links TRBV19 to TRBJ1-4; a possible D gene is TRBD1 (6 bases). Trimming left V 0 bases short and J 5 bases short, with 16 bases between. The V gene's germline CDR1 is LNHDA and CDR2 SQIVND (reference sequence). CDR3 length: 17 residues. In DNA form, the CDR3 reads TGTGCCAGTAGTATAGAAGGGGTCGACAGGAAGAATGAAAAACTGTTTTTT. It encodes CASSIEGVDRKNEKLFF.

This clone was picked up a small number of times. The V gene is TRBV3-1 (or the pseudogene TRBV3-2), the J gene TRBJ2-7, with TRBD2 matching 12 bases. Germline V gene data show CDR1 as LGHDT and CDR2 as YNNKEL (reference sequence). The CDR3 is 17 residues long. With V trimmed by 0 bases and J by 2 bases, 5 bases remained unmatched. Here the CDR3 reads CASSQDPTSGRPYEQYF. CDR3 bases: TGTGCCAGCAGCCAAGACCCGACTAGCGGGAGACCCTACGAGCAGTACTTC.

V is TRBV6-5 and J is TRBJ1-2; the match to TRBD1 covers 10 bases. Per the germline V gene, CDR1 is MNHEY and CDR2 is SVGAGI. The V and J ends lost 7 bases and 0 bases, in that order; junction bases with no gene match: 5. CDR3 length: 15 amino acids. CDR3 residues: CASTSGTGANYGYTF. The DNA of the CDR3 is TGTGCCAGCACCTCCGGGACAGGGGCTAACTATGGCTACACCTTC.

This chain links TRBV6-6 with TRBJ1-2; D might be TRBD1 (5 bases). Per the germline V gene, CDR1 is MNHNY and CDR2 is SVGAGI (reference sequence). The V end lost 5 bases, the J end lost 2 bases, and 12 bases lay between the germline ends. The CDR3 totals 14 residues. The chain's CDR3 is CASSPSGGNYGYTF. The CDR3 coding sequence is TGTGCCAGCAGTCCCAGTGGGGGGAACTATGGCTACACCTTC.

The chain uses TRBV5-5 and TRBJ1-3, with D unclear. This CDR3 has 15 residues. The germline V gene encodes CDR1 SGHKS and CDR2 YYEKEE (reference sequence). Trimming cost V 2 bases and J 2 bases, with 11 bases left between them. CDR3 sequence reads: CASSFASSPGNTIYF. The DNA for the CDR3 is TGTGCCAGCAGCTTCGCAAGTAGTCCTGGAAACACCATATATTTT. The variable domain in full, with the rest retrieved from reference TRBV5-5 and TRBJ1-3, is DAGVTQSPTHLIKTRGQQVTLRCSPISGHKSVSWYQQVLGQGPQFIFQYYEKEERGRGNFPDRFSARQFPNYSSELNVNALLLGDSALYLCASSFASSPGNTIYFGEGSWLTVV.

The chain uses TRBV7-2 and TRBJ2-7; TRBD1 matches at 10 bases. Germline-derived CDR1 and CDR2 are SGHTA and FQGNSA. V dropped 5 bases and J dropped 1; count of bases not matched to a gene: 5. The CDR3 spans 15 residues. The DNA for the CDR3 is TGTGCCAGCAGCCCGGGACAGGGGCTTTCCTACGAGCAGTACTTC. It specifies CASSPGQGLSYEQYF.

This chain links TRBV27 with TRBJ2-6, with a weak D call TRBD1 (6 bases). The ends were cut back, 8 bases at V and 0 bases at J, with 14 bases in the middle. The CDR3 sequence is 16 residues long. Germline CDR1 is MNHEY and CDR2 is SMNVEV (reference sequence). DNA of the CDR3: TGTGCCAGCCGGGACAAAACGAGCTCTGGGGCCAACGTCCTGACTTTC. It yields the protein CASRDKTSSGANVLTF.

The chain carries TRBV27 and TRBJ2-1; a weak D match, TRBD2 (6 bases). The ends were cut back, 4 bases at V and 2 bases at J, with 18 bases in the middle. The CDR3 is 17 residues long. Germline CDR1 reads MNHEY; CDR2 reads SMNVEV (reference sequence). This CDR3 reads CASSSTRGSWTYNEQFF. The CDR3 DNA sequence: TGTGCCAGCAGTTCGACCCGGGGGAGTTGGACCTACAATGAGCAGTTCTTC.

The chain combines TRBV7-3 with TRBJ2-2; the D is unclear. Trimming removed 1 base at V and 6 bases at J, with 9 bases between. This CDR3 has 14 amino acids. Germline V CDR1 and CDR2: SGHTA, FQGTGA. The CDR3 loop is CASSLNGSPGELFF. CDR3 coding DNA: TGTGCCAGCAGCTTAAATGGTAGCCCCGGGGAGCTGTTTTTT.

The gene calls are TRBV5-1 and TRBJ1-1; TRBD1 aligns across 7 bases. Germline V gene lookup returns CDR1 SGHRS and CDR2 YFSETQ. The CDR3 spans 17 residues. Unmatched junction bases numbered 15, after V lost 4 bases and J lost 3 bases. DNA of the CDR3: TGCGCCAGCAGCCGGGGGTCGACAGGGCTTAAGGACACTGAAGCTTTCTTT. It codes for CASSRGSTGLKDTEAFF. Combining the CDR3 with reference TRBV5-1 and TRBJ1-1 gives the whole variable domain KAGVTQTPRYLIKTRGQQVTLSCSPISGHRSVSWYQQTPGQGLQFLFEYFSETQRNKGNFPGRFSGRQFSNSRSEMNVSTLELGDSALYLCASSRGSTGLKDTEAFFGQGTRLTVV.